Listed below are T cell receptor beta chains from one sample, sequenced in a study of graft-versus-host responses after intestinal transplantation. Clones were read by immunoSEQ multiplex PCR, and TCRdb kept only the in-frame ones, dropping some. The sample shows more than 95,000 clones, approximately 93% of them seen only once. No antigen is known for these receptors. The sequenced sample was unstimulated CD8+ T cells sorted from spleen or lymph node cells, obtained before intestinal transplant. These receptors all come from a human donor who received an intestinal transplant. CDR3s include the opening cysteine and the closing phenylalanine or tryptophan. D genes are given only for firm matches. Expanded clones are given a class, and other clones once, few, many or no size at all.

D	length	V	size	J	CDR3	DNA
.	16	TRBV15	.	TRBJ1-3	CAASPVMTGSGNTIYF	TGTGCCGCGTCACCCGTCATGACAGGCTCTGGAAACACCATATATTTT
.	14	TRBV27	.	TRBJ1-6	CASSPWGVDSPLHF	TGTGCCAGCAGCCCCTGGGGCGTAGATTCACCCCTCCACTTT
.	15	TRBV2	.	TRBJ2-2	CASSEFVLNTGELFF	TGTGCCAGCAGTGAATTTGTCCTGAACACCGGGGAGCTGTTTTTT
.	14	TRBV27	.	TRBJ2-3	CASSTLTVTDTQYF	TGTGCCAGCAGTACCCTGACAGTAACAGATACGCAGTATTTT
.	17	TRBV5-1	once	TRBJ2-3	CASSVTEAGTYTDTQYF	TGCGCCAGCAGCGTGACGGAAGCCGGGACATATACAGATACGCAGTATTTT
.	14	TRBV5-1	few	TRBJ1-1	CASSLVDLNTEAFF	TGCGCCAGCAGCTTGGTCGATTTGAACACTGAAGCTTTCTTT
.	13	TRBV7-6	.	TRBJ2-2	CASSLGGHGELFF	TGTGCCAGCAGCTTAGGCGGTCACGGGGAGCTGTTTTTT
.	13	TRBV7-8	once	TRBJ2-7	CASSYLPTYEQYF	TGTGCCAGCAGCTACTTGCCCACCTACGAGCAGTACTTC
.	16	TRBV4-1	.	TRBJ1-5	CASSQWGEGNNQPQHF	TGCGCCAGCAGCCAATGGGGGGAAGGGAACAATCAGCCCCAGCATTTT
TRBD1	16	TRBV4-1	.	TRBJ2-7	CASSPVPGQGPEEQYF	TGCGCCAGCAGCCCTGTCCCGGGACAGGGTCCAGAAGAGCAGTACTTC
.	14	TRBV14	.	TRBJ1-1	CASGSGPLRGEAFF	TGTGCCAGCGGATCCGGGCCGTTAAGGGGTGAAGCTTTCTTT
TRBD1	16	TRBV4-2	.	TRBJ1-3	CASSQDLGQGGNTIYF	TGTGCCAGCAGCCAAGATTTGGGACAGGGGGGAAACACCATATATTTT
.	15	TRBV7-9	.	TRBJ2-1	CASSPRNRDYNEQFF	TGTGCCAGCAGCCCCCGGAACCGGGACTACAATGAGCAGTTCTTC
TRBD2	15	TRBV9	.	TRBJ2-5	CASSTSGGDGETQYF	TGTGCCAGCAGTACTAGCGGGGGGGACGGAGAGACCCAGTACTTC
TRBD1	13	TRBV6-1	.	TRBJ1-4	CASSADRGEKLFF	TGTGCCAGCAGTGCGGACAGGGGGGAAAAACTGTTTTTT
.	15	TRBV7-6	.	TRBJ2-7	CASSLVGGNGDEQYF	TGTGCCAGCAGCTTAGTTGGGGGGAATGGGGACGAGCAGTACTTC
.	13	TRBV6-1	.	TRBJ2-7	CASNEGTDYEQYF	TGTGCCAGCAACGAGGGGACGGACTACGAGCAGTACTTC
TRBD2	14	TRBV7-6	.	TRBJ2-1	CASRIGLAGNEQFF	TGTGCCAGCCGAATAGGGTTAGCGGGGAATGAGCAGTTCTTC
.	13	TRBV6-1	.	TRBJ1-1	CASRQALNTEAFF	TGTGCCAGCAGACAGGCCCTGAACACTGAAGCTTTCTTT
TRBD2	15	TRBV4-1	once	TRBJ2-7	CASSPQRGNLYEQYF	TGCGCCAGCAGCCCACAGCGGGGGAACCTTTACGAGCAGTACTTC
.	13	TRBV5-1	.	TRBJ2-5	CASSLVPRETQYF	TGCGCCAGCAGCTTAGTCCCGCGGGAGACCCAGTACTTC
TRBD1	18	TRBV11-2	.	TRBJ2-1	CASSPKPRDRVVYNEQFF	TGTGCCAGCAGCCCCAAACCTCGGGACAGGGTTGTATACAATGAGCAGTTCTTC
TRBD1	17	TRBV4-1	.	TRBJ1-4	CASRPAYPGQGNEKLFF	TGCGCCAGCAGACCCGCCTACCCGGGACAGGGGAATGAAAAACTGTTTTTT
.	17	TRBV21-1	.	TRBJ1-2	CASSDLQTGGADYGYTF	TGTGCCAGCAGCGACCTTCAGACAGGGGGGGCGGACTATGGCTACACCTTC
TRBD1	16	TRBV6-6	.	TRBJ1-4	CASSYSYGQGDEKLFF	TGTGCCAGCAGTTACTCGTACGGACAGGGAGATGAAAAACTGTTTTTT
TRBD2	16	TRBV7-9	.	TRBJ2-7	CASSLNRLGLPYEQYF	TGTGCCAGCAGCTTAAATCGTTTGGGACTACCCTACGAGCAGTACTTC
.	19	TRBV14	.	TRBJ1-2	CASSQGPPQGPGRGYGYTF	TGTGCCAGCAGCCAAGGCCCCCCACAGGGACCCGGACGTGGATATGGCTACACCTTC
TRBD1	15	TRBV2	.	TRBJ2-2	CASRPRDRVAGELFF	TGTGCCAGCAGACCCCGGGACAGGGTTGCCGGGGAGCTGTTTTTT
.	15	TRBV9	.	TRBJ1-1	CASSVDGGTNTEAFF	TGTGCCAGCAGCGTAGATGGGGGAACAAACACTGAAGCTTTCTTT
.	15	TRBV9	.	TRBJ1-2	CASSALQFLPYGYTF	TGTGCCAGCAGCGCCCTACAGTTTTTACCCTATGGCTACACCTTC
TRBD1	13	TRBV6-5	once	TRBJ1-6	CATLGQPNSPLHF	TGTGCCACGCTGGGACAGCCGAATTCACCCCTCCACTTT
.	13	TRBV30	once	TRBJ2-3	CAWSPVNTDTQYF	TGTGCCTGGAGTCCCGTGAACACAGATACGCAGTATTTT
.	14	TRBV7-9	.	TRBJ2-7	CASSLGGAQSEQYF	TGTGCCAGCAGCTTAGGGGGGGCGCAAAGCGAGCAGTACTTC
.	14	TRBV19	.	TRBJ1-4	CASSPDSDWEKLFF	TGTGCCAGTAGCCCAGACAGCGACTGGGAAAAACTGTTTTTT
TRBD2	14	TRBV11-2	.	TRBJ2-5	CASSLASGTETQYF	TGTGCCAGCAGCTTAGCTAGCGGCACCGAGACCCAGTACTTC
.	13	TRBV25-1	.	TRBJ2-2	CASSESLNGELFF	TGTGCCAGCAGTGAATCACTTAACGGGGAGCTGTTTTTT
.	12	TRBV7-9	.	TRBJ2-7	CASSLPGVEQYF	TGTGCCAGCAGCTTACCCGGGGTCGAGCAGTACTTC
.	16	TRBV6-1	.	TRBJ1-5	CASSEEGDYSNQPQHF	TGTGCCAGCAGTGAAGAAGGGGATTATAGCAATCAGCCCCAGCATTTT
TRBD1	17	TRBV27	once	TRBJ1-5	CASSVTGGPYSNQPQHF	TGTGCCAGCAGTGTGACAGGGGGCCCTTATAGCAATCAGCCCCAGCATTTT